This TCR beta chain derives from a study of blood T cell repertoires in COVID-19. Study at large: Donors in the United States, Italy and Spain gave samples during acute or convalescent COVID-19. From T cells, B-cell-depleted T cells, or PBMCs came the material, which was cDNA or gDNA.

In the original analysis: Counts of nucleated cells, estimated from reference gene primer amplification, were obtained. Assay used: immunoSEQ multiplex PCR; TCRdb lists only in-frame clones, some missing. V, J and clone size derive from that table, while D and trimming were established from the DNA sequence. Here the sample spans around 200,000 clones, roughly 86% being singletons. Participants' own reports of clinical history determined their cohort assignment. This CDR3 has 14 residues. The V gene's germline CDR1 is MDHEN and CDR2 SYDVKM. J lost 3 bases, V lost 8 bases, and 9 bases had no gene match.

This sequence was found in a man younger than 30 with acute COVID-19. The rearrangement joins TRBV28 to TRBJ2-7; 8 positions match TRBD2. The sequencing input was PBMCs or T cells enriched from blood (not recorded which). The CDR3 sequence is CASQAGVVFYEQYF. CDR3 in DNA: TGTGCCAGCCAAGCGGGAGTTGTGTTCTACGAGCAGTACTTC.